This T cell receptor (beta chain) is drawn from a study of neurological immune-mediated disorders. The CDR3 has 15 residues. CDR1 and CDR2 from the germline V gene are SGHVS and FQNEAQ. The V end was cut by 7 bases, the J end by 0 bases, with 16 bases between. TCRdb called the 5' RACE reads again in MiXCR, with one record for every CDR3 protein. The data contain about 40,000 distinct CDR3 sequences, about 2.3% of them singletons. This clonotype has at least ten counts. The chain carries TRBV7-8 and TRBJ2-7; possibly TRBD2 for D (7 bases). The receptor comes from a man aged 45-60 years with multiple sclerosis. The sample was PBMCs. The CDR3 protein is CASNTVGGLSYEQYF. DNA of the CDR3: TGTGCCAGCAACACCGTGGGGGGGCTCTCCTACGAGCAGTACTTC.